Presented here are 17 T cell receptor beta chains from one specimen sequenced in a study of T cell repertoires in cytomegalovirus infection. TCRdb re-analysed the reads in MiXCR, keeping a single row per CDR3 protein. The sample holds more than 400,000 distinct CDR3 sequences, more than 20% seen once. Sequencing used PBMCs. These receptors came from a human donor in good health (CMV status not recorded). Some clones in this sample may be carry-over from other donors' samples.

The chain uses TRBV5-1 and TRBJ2-2; 8 bases match TRBD2. Per the germline V gene, CDR1 is SGHRS and CDR2 is YFSETQ. Germline trimming cut 1 base from V and 2 bases from J; bases unmatched to any gene: 16. The CDR3 totals 20 residues. Here the CDR3 reads CASSLPRTSTSGDNTGELFF. The CDR3 DNA sequence: TGCGCCAGCAGCTTGCCGCGTACTTCCACTAGCGGTGACAACACCGGGGAGCTGTTTTTT.

This chain joins TRBV20-1 and TRBJ2-1; TRBD2 is a possible D gene (5 bases). The CDR3 runs 16 residues. CDR1 is DFQATT and CDR2 is SNEGSKA in the germline V gene (reference sequence). V was cut by 3 bases and J by 0 bases, with 15 bases left in between. This chain's CDR3 is CSARAGAAGSYNEQFF. CDR3 DNA sequence: TGCAGTGCTAGGGCCGGAGCGGCCGGCTCCTACAATGAGCAGTTCTTC.

The chain employs TRBV7-2 and TRBJ2-7, with D tentatively TRBD1 or TRBD2 (5 bases each). There are 14 residues in the CDR3. V gave up 8 bases and J gave up 6 bases, with 20 bases separating them. Germline-derived CDR1 and CDR2 are SGHTA and FQGNSA. CDR3 sequence reads: CASGPEGLGGEQYF. Written as DNA, the CDR3 is TGTGCCAGCGGACCCGAGGGGCTTGGTGGCGAGCAGTACTTC.

This clonotype was detected a few times. This rearrangement joins TRBV24-1 to TRBJ1-2, with no clear D. The germline CDR1 and CDR2 sequences are KGHDR and SFDVKD. The V end lost 1 base, the J end lost 6 bases, and 2 bases lay between the germline ends. This CDR3 region has 11 residues. CDR3 DNA sequence: TGTGCCACCAGTGATTTCGATGGCTACACCTTC. Translation gives CATSDFDGYTF.

This chain joins TRBV7-6 and TRBJ2-3, with 10 bases identical to TRBD2. CDR1 and CDR2 (germline): SGHVS, FNYEAQ. The CDR3 runs to 13 residues. The CDR3 spells CASSPLPGLALYF. The CDR3 bases are TGTGCTAGCTCTCCTCTCCCGGGACTAGCGTTATATTTT.

This chain uses TRBV12-3 or TRBV12-4 with TRBJ2-7; D tentatively fits TRBD1 or TRBD2 (5 bases each). V was pared by 6 bases and J by 2 bases, with 14 bases between. The CDR3 covers 14 residues. This CDR3 reads CASSHYRGAYEQYF. As DNA, the CDR3 is TGTGCCAGCAGCCATTACAGAGGGGCCTACGAGCAGTACTTC.

The rearrangement joins TRBV20-1 to TRBJ1-5; 10 bases fit TRBD1. Germline assignment: CDR1 DFQATT and CDR2 SNEGSKA (reference sequence). This CDR3 comprises 13 residues. Losses at the gene ends were 3 bases for V and 7 bases for J; bases not matched to a gene: 3. The DNA for the CDR3 is TGCAGTGCTAGGACAGGGGGCGCGCAGCCCCAGCATTTT. Protein product: CSARTGGAQPQHF.

A few counts support this clonotype. The chain links TRBV2 to TRBJ2-7, with 9 bases identical to TRBD1. The germline gives CDR1 SNHLY, CDR2 FYNNEI. J gave up 2 bases and V 6 bases, and 2 bases lay outside the gene matches. The CDR3 contains 13 residues. In nucleotides, the CDR3 is TGTGCCAGCAGAGGGACAGGGCCCTACGAGCAGTACTTC. Translating gives CASRGTGPYEQYF.

This clonotype was counted only a few times. This chain connects TRBV4-2 to TRBJ1-2; D gene uncertain. The V and J ends lost 0 bases and 5 bases respectively, with 13 bases between them. The germline V gene has CDR1 LGHNA and CDR2 YNFKEQ. This CDR3 comprises 15 residues. The CDR3 DNA is TGTGCCAGCAGCCAAGAAAGGCGGCAGGAATATGGCTACACCTTC. Encoded protein: CASSQERRQEYGYTF.

This clonotype was detected only a few times. The chain recombines TRBV6-1 with TRBJ2-5; TRBD1 or TRBD2 may be the D gene (5 bases each). The CDR3 sequence is 16 residues long. From germline, CDR1 is MNHNS and CDR2 SASEGT. The ends were cut back, 5 bases at V and 4 bases at J, with 20 bases in the middle. The CDR3 sequence is CASSSWTSRGRETQYF. In DNA, the CDR3 is TGTGCCAGCAGTTCATGGACAAGCCGAGGGAGAGAGACCCAGTACTTC.

This clonotype was seen many times. This rearrangement joins TRBV7-2 to TRBJ2-5; D perhaps matches TRBD1 (5 bases). The CDR3 is made up of 16 amino acids. Germline lookup yields CDR1 SGHTA and CDR2 FQGNSA. The V gene lost 5 bases and the J gene lost 5 bases, with 21 bases spanning the gap. The CDR3 reads CASSPQGGHIGETQYF. Written as DNA, the CDR3 is TGTGCCAGCAGCCCCCAGGGCGGACATATTGGGGAGACCCAGTACTTC.

A few counts support this clonotype. The chain recombines TRBV7-6 with TRBJ2-7; D gene uncertain. CDR3 length: 15 residues. Germline V gives CDR1 SGHVS, CDR2 FNYEAQ. Between the trimmed V and J ends, which lost 5 bases and 0 bases, there was a span of 14 bases. The CDR3 nucleotides are TGTGCCAGCAGCGCGCTCCCTAGTAGCTCCTACGAGCAGTACGTC. Translation gives CASSALPSSSYEQYV.

This clonotype was detected many times. The chain joins TRBV5-4 to TRBJ2-2, with a possible D match to TRBD2 (5 bases). The V gene's germline CDR1 is SGHNT and CDR2 YYREEE (reference sequence). V was trimmed by 4 bases and J by 6 bases, leaving 22 bases between them. This CDR3 region has 17 residues. CDR3 sequence (DNA): TGTGCCAGCAGCCCCCCGATTCGGGGTAAAGGTGCCGGGGAGCTGTTTTTT. This gives the protein CASSPPIRGKGAGELFF.

The CDR3 nucleotides read TGTGCCAGCAGGCTGGGACAGGGTTATAATGAGCAGTTCTTC. It specifies CASRLGQGYNEQFF. The genes are TRBV6-2 or TRBV6-3 and TRBJ2-1, with 9 bases identical to TRBD1. This CDR3 is 14 amino acids long. Per germline, CDR1 MNHEY and CDR2 SVGEGT. After removal of 6 bases from V and 7 bases from J, the junction contained 7 bases not matched to a gene.

This clonotype was recorded a few times. This rearrangement joins TRBV19 to TRBJ1-2, with TRBD1 identical over 7 bases. This CDR3 contains 14 residues. The J segment lost 1 base and the V segment lost 4 bases, leaving 3 bases of the junction unmatched. Looked up from germline, CDR1 is LNHDA and CDR2 is SQIVND (reference sequence). In DNA form, the CDR3 reads TGTGCCAGTAGTACTCCAGGGGGTAACTATGGCTACACCTTC. Its translation: CASSTPGGNYGYTF. Filled out from reference TRBV19 and TRBJ1-2, the complete variable domain reads DGGITQSPKYLFRKEGQNVTLSCEQNLNHDAMYWYRQDPGQGLRLIYYSQIVNDFQKGDIAEGYSVSREKKESFPLTVTSAQKNPTAFYLCASSTPGGNYGYTFGSGTRLTVV.

The J gene is TRBJ2-2, the V gene TRBV6-1; D remains unclear. This CDR3 has 15 amino acids. V lost 3 bases to trimming and J lost 3 bases, with 11 bases between them. The germline CDR1 and CDR2 sequences are MNHNS and SASEGT. In DNA form, the CDR3 reads TGTGCCAGCAGTGACCGGCAGACCTACACCGGGGAGCTGTTTTTT. Translating gives CASSDRQTYTGELFF.

This clonotype was picked up many times. This rearrangement joins TRBV7-6 to TRBJ2-7; TRBD1 is a possible D gene (5 bases). Trimming removed 5 bases from V and 2 bases from J, with 10 bases in between. Germline values: CDR1 SGHVS, CDR2 FNYEAQ. This CDR3 contains 13 residues. As DNA, the CDR3 is TGTGCCAGCAGCCTAGGGGCCACCTACGAGCAGTACTTC. Translation gives CASSLGATYEQYF. The entire variable domain, with the rest obtained from reference TRBV7-6 and TRBJ2-7, is as follows: GAGVSQSPRYKVTKRGQDVALRCDPISGHVSLYWYRQALGQGPEFLTYFNYEAQQDKSGLPNDRFSAERPEGSISTLTIQRTEQRDSAMYRCASSLGATYEQYFGPGTRLTVT.